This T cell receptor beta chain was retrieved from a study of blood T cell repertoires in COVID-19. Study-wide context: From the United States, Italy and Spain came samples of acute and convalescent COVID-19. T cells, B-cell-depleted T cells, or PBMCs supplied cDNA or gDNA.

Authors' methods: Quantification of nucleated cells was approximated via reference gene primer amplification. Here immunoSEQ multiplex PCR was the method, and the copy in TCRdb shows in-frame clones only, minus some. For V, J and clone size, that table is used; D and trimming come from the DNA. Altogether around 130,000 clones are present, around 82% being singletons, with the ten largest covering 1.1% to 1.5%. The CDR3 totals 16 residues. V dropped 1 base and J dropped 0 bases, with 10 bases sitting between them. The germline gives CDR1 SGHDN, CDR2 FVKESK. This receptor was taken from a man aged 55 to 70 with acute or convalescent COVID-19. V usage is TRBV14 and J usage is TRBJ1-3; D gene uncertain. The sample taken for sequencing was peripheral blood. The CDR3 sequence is CASSQGLLTSGNTIYF. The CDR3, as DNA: TGTGCCAGCAGCCAAGGACTCCTTACCTCTGGAAACACCATATATTTT.